The source of this T cell receptor (beta chain) is a study of shared clonotypes between healthy human individuals. The study, taken as a whole, reports: Rarefaction demonstrated incomplete sorted-subset sequencing despite large depth. In a few donors, around 5% of naive CD4 clonotypes appeared in common.

In the original processing: ImmunoSEQ junction-only sequences lacked quality scores, so their filtering differed. The table came from immunoSEQ multiplex PCR; TCRdb's copy has only in-frame clones and leaves some out. V and J calls and clone size are copied from that table; D and trimming were computed from the DNA. The sample carries over 2 million clones, about nine tenths recorded once. V was pared by 5 bases and J by 6 bases, with 12 bases of the junction left unmatched. The CDR3 covers 17 residues. The germline V gene has CDR1 MDHEN and CDR2 SYDVKM. CD45RA-negative memory and CD45RA+ naive subsets were split from the CD4+ cells. A remark on this clone: Its antigen is not known.

J is TRBJ2-7 and V is TRBV28; 14 nucleotides agree with TRBD2. This clonotype originated in a man between 18 and 29 years old in good health. Some clones in this sample may be carry-over from other donors' samples. Specimen: naive CD4+ T cells from PBMCs. Subset noted: CD45RA+ positively selected. The CDR3 spells CASSPMTSGRASSEQYF. CDR3 in DNA: TGTGCCAGCAGTCCCATGACTAGCGGGAGGGCCTCATCCGAGCAGTACTTC. Full variable domain (outside the CDR3, taken from reference TRBV28 and TRBJ2-7): DVKVTQSSRYLVKRTGEKVFLECVQDMDHENMFWYRQDPGLGLRLIYFSYDVKMKEKGDIPEGYSVSREKKERFSLILESASTNQTSMYLCASSPMTSGRASSEQYFGPGTRLTVT.